This TCR beta chain was identified during a study of Graves' ophthalmopathy and Graves' hyperthyroidism. At least ten counts were recorded for this clonotype. Amplified material comprised TCR beta CDR3 regions derived from RNA transcripts. An initial RT-PCR round employing HTBI primers preceded a second-round multiplex PCR. TCRdb redid the calling of the multiplex PCR reads with MiXCR, one entry per CDR3 protein. The sample includes about 400,000 distinct CDR3 sequences, roughly 14% seen only once; the top ten take about 7.3%. V was pared by 3 bases and J by 4 bases, with 3 bases of the junction left unmatched. CDR3 length: 14 amino acids. Germline assignment: CDR1 SGHTA and CDR2 FQGNSA.

The TCR sequence derives from a woman aged 18-29 years with stable Graves' hyperthyroidism. Sequencing input: peripheral blood. The chain employs TRBV7-2 and TRBJ2-7; 10 bases are shared with TRBD2. Here the CDR3 reads CASSFSAGGYEQYF. DNA for the CDR3: TGTGCCAGCAGCTTCTCAGCGGGGGGGTACGAGCAGTACTTC.